One T cell receptor beta chain is described in this entry. This clone's antigen is unknown. Base qualities were left out, and no much larger clone turns up one base away. The cysteine opens and the phenylalanine closes a CDR3 of 13 amino acids. Only the CDR3 DNA is retained, 39 bases long and in frame from the first base. Sequences KGHSH (CDR1) and LQKENI (CDR2) are obtained from the germline V gene. The germline ends are 13 bases apart after V is trimmed by 5 bases and J by 6 bases. The data were taken from a study of shared clonotypes between healthy human individuals (dated by TCRdb to the early 2020s). Some background on the complete study: The cohort comprised a couple of women and a few men aged 18 to 49 years. For each donor, CD4 naive and CD4 memory were each run on three plates, CD8 naive on two plates, and CD8 memory on one plate. Blood TCR repertoires of four to six healthy adults were deeply sequenced to estimate repertoire size and the extent of clonotype sharing between individuals. Different laboratories and diverse techniques were used to prepare libraries and sequence TCR repertoires, to increase sequencing depth and limit assay-specific biases. Each donor's leukapheresis produced roughly between roughly 0.85 and 10 billion PBMCs. Points the paper makes about the study in general: Based on pairwise subsampling, the degree of clonotype sharing among donors was expected to be affected by sequencing depth. Rarefaction of sorted-subset datasets indicated incomplete sequencing despite the large sequencing depth. Clonotypes shared by all four sorted-subset donors showed higher generation probabilities than non-shared clonotypes. Across a handful of donors, approximately 5% of naive CD4, more than 3% of naive CD8, 2% to 2.5% of memory CD4, and approximately 0.42% of memory CD8 clonotypes were shared. Sampling was restricted to blood, and TCR repertoires in tissues likely differ from the TCR repertoires found in blood. The small number of donors limited the genetic and exposure-history diversity represented. Estimated clonotype richness was generally larger for naive than for memory subsets.

TCR CDR3 regions were amplified from genomic DNA by multiplex PCR using the deep immunoSEQ assay. For each cell subset, the extracted genomic DNA was distributed evenly across all wells of several immunoSEQ 96-well plates, and each plate served as one replicate. For sorted subsets, approximately 210 ng genomic DNA, equal to tens of thousands of T cell genomes, was loaded into each replicate PCR. Purified libraries were quantified with a Qubit 3.0 fluorometer, sized on a Bioanalyzer 2100, and re-quantified with the KAPA Library Quantification kit. Each immunoSEQ 96-well plate was sequenced on its own single-read 150-cycle Illumina NextSeq 550 flow cell. As for how the authors treated the data: Because the immunoSEQ output held only junctional sequences and lacked quality scores, the filtering could not match the filtering applied to full-length reads. Sequences were annotated with PyIR, a Python wrapper for IgBLAST v1.9, and V/J genes and CDR3 were assigned using IMGT germline references. Reads were removed for weak V/J assignments (E-value above 1e-6), missing CDR3, stop codons, out-of-frame junctions, or ambiguous translated residues. A V3J clonotype was defined by an identical inferred V gene, J gene, and CDR3 amino acid sequence. Percentage overlap between repertoires was calculated by dividing the number of shared unique clonotypes by the size of the smaller repertoire. RTK rarefaction, the Chao1 estimator, and Recon v2.1 estimates of unobserved clonotypes were used to assess repertoire richness. Generation probabilities for all TCRbeta clonotypes obtained by the gDNA method from a handful of donors were computed using OLGA. TCRdb retrieved this table from immuneACCESS and kept in-frame rearrangements only. Not all clones are present; in checked studies, unresolved V genes account for under half, and no reason is known for the remainder. V and J calls and clone size are those listed in that table; D and trimming were worked out from the DNA. Recorded for this sample are 950,000 to 1,100,000 clones; approximately 76% of them occurred a single time. The ten largest clones add up to less than 1.5% of the sample.

The donors were healthy, HIV-negative adults who had no recently reported acute infections or vaccinations. Every donor was a Caucasian adult living in Nashville, Tennessee, USA. CD4+ T cells were enriched by magnetic negative selection; naive cells were then positively selected on CD45RA, and the negative fraction formed the memory subset. After blood collection by leukapheresis, PBMCs were isolated using Ficoll-Histopaque density gradient centrifugation and then cryopreserved in the vapor phase of liquid nitrogen. Purity and quantity of every magnetically sorted T cell population were checked by analytical flow cytometry. From each sorted fraction, genomic DNA was isolated and quantified by UV absorbance on a Nanodrop 2000c.

The rearranged segments are TRBV18 and TRBJ1-1; no D segment can be confidently identified. The clonotype comes from a man aged 18-30 years in good health. The specimen was memory CD4+ T cells sorted from blood. Reading the label with the study, this specimen's cell subset or site is: CD45RA-negative fraction. The CDR3 protein is CASSMSRSPEAFF. At the DNA level, the sequence is TGTGCCAGCTCAATGTCCAGGTCCCCTGAAGCTTTCTTT.